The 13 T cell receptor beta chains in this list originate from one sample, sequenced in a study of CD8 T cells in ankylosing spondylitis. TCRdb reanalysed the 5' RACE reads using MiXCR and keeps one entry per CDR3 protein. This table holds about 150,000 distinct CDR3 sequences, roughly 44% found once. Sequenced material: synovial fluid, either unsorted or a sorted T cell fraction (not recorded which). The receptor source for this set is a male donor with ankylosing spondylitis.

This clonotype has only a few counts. The CDR3 protein is CAISDRDSSSYEQYF. Written as DNA, the CDR3 is TGTGCCATCAGTGACCGGGACAGTAGCTCCTACGAGCAGTACTTC. The gene calls are TRBV10-3 and TRBJ2-7, with 7 bases that match TRBD1. Germline-derived CDR1 and CDR2 are ENHRY and SYGVKD. V lost 3 bases to trimming and J lost 0 bases; unmatched junction nucleotides: 5. This CDR3 comprises 15 residues.

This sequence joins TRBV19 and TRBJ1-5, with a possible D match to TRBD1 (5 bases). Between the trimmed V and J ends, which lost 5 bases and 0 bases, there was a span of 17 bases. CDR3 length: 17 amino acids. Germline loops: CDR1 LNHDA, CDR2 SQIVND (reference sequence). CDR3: CASSLNTFGGSNQPQHF. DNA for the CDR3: TGTGCCAGTAGTCTTAATACTTTCGGGGGTAGCAATCAGCCCCAGCATTTT.

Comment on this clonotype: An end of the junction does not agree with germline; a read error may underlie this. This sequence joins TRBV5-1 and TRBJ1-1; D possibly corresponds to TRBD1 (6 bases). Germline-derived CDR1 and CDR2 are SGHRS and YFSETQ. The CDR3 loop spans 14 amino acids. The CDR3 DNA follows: TGCGCCAGCAGCCCGACAGGTGAGAACCCTGAAGCTTTCTTT. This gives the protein CASSPTGENPEAFF.

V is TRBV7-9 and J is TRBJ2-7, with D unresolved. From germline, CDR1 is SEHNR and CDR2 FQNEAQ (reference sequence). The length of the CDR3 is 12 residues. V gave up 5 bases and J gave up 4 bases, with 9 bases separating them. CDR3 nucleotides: TGTGCCAGCAGCCCACTCCGATACGAGCAGTACTTC. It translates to CASSPLRYEQYF.

The CDR3 reads CASSRPNTEAFF. The CDR3 nucleotides read TGCGCCAGCAGCCGGCCGAACACTGAAGCTTTCTTT. The chain has TRBV5-1 and TRBJ1-1; D remains unclear. Trimming pared 4 bases from V and 1 base from J, leaving 5 bases between. The CDR3 has 12 amino acids. The germline gives CDR1 SGHRS, CDR2 YFSETQ.

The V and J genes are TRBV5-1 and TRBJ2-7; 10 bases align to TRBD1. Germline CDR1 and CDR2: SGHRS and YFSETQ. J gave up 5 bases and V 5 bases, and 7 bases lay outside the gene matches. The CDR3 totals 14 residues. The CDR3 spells CASSEGQGLNEQYF. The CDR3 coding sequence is TGCGCCAGCAGTGAGGGACAGGGGCTGAACGAGCAGTACTTC.

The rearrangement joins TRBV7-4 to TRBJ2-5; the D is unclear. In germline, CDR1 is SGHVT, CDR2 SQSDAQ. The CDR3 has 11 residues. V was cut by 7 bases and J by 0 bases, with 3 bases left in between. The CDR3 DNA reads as TGTGCCAGCAACCACCAAGAGACCCAGTACTTC. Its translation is CASNHQETQYF.

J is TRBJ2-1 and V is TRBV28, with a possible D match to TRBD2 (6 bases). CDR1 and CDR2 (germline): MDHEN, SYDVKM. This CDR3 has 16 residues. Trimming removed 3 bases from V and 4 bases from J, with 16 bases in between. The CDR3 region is CASSFLGGRQYNEQFF. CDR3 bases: TGTGCCAGCAGTTTTTTAGGAGGGAGACAGTACAATGAGCAGTTCTTC.

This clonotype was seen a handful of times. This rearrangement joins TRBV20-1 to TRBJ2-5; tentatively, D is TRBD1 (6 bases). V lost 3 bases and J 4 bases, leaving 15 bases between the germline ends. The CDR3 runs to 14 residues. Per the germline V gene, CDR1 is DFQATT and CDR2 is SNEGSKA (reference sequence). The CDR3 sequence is CSASSISTGETQYF. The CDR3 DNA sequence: TGCAGTGCTAGTTCAATCTCGACAGGAGAGACCCAGTACTTC.

The CDR3 loop is CASRSTSGGATDTQYF. The CDR3 DNA reads TGTGCCAGCAGGTCGACTAGCGGGGGGGCAACAGATACGCAGTATTTT. V is TRBV7-2 and J is TRBJ2-3; the match to TRBD2 covers 14 bases. The junction had 5 bases not matched to a gene; V was cut back by 6 bases and J by 3 bases. CDR3 size: 16 residues. Per the germline V gene, CDR1 is SGHTA and CDR2 is FQGNSA.

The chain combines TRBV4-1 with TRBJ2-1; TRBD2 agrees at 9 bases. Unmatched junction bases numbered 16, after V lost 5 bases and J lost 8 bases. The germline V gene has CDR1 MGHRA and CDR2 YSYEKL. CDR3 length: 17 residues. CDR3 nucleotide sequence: TGCGCCAGCAGCACCCCTGGGATGCGGGGGGGCCGCGATGAGCAGTTCTTC. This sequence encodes CASSTPGMRGGRDEQFF.

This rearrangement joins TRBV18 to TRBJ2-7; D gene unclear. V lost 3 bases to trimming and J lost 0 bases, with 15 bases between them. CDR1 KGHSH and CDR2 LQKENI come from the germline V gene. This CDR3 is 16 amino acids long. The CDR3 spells CASSPTARSSSYEQYF. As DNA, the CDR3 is TGTGCCAGCTCACCTACCGCAAGGAGTAGCTCCTACGAGCAGTACTTC.

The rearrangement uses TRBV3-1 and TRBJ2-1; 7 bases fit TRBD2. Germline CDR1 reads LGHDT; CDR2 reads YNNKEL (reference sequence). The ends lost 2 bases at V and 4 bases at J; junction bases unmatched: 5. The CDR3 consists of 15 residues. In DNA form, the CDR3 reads TGTGCCAGCAGCCAATTGTGCGGGGGTTACAATGAGCAGTTCTTC. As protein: CASSQLCGGYNEQFF.